The 18 T cell receptor beta chains presented below share a single source sample, sequenced in a study of blood T cell repertoires in COVID-19. TCRdb's copy holds only in-frame clones and misses some; the assay was immunoSEQ multiplex PCR. The repertoire holds 130,000 to 150,000 clones, with roughly 89% as singletons. The specimen sequenced was peripheral blood. The receptors come from a woman in her 50s with acute or convalescent COVID-19.

V usage is TRBV11-3 and J usage is TRBJ2-1, with D maybe TRBD2 (6 bases). Per germline, CDR1 SGHNT and CDR2 YENEEA. There are 14 residues in the CDR3. Trimming took 0 bases from V and 10 from J, leaving 13 bases between them. DNA for the CDR3: TGTGCCAGCAGCTTAGACCCCGGGAGCCCCGAGCAGTTCTTC. Protein product: CASSLDPGSPEQFF.

This clone appeared a single time. The chain links TRBV30 to TRBJ2-1; D call uncertain. Germline-derived CDR1 and CDR2 are GTSNPN and SVGIG (reference sequence). The CDR3 consists of 16 residues. The V end was cut by 0 bases, the J end by 3 bases, with 15 bases between. The CDR3 bases are TGTGCCTGGAGTGTATCTGGGCCGTTAAACTACAATGAGCAGTTCTTC. Amino acids: CAWSVSGPLNYNEQFF. The full variable domain, with the rest looked up from reference TRBV30 and TRBJ2-1, is SQTIHQWPATLVQPVGSPLSLECTVEGTSNPNLYWYRQAAGRGLQLLFYSVGIGQISSEVPQNLSASRPQDRQFILSSKKLLLSDSGFYLCAWSVSGPLNYNEQFFGPGTRLTVL.

This sequence joins TRBV5-1 and TRBJ2-2, with a possible D match to TRBD1 (6 bases). V lost 0 bases to trimming and J lost 6 bases, with 9 bases between them. The CDR3 spans 14 residues. Germline V gene sequence: CDR1 SGHRS, CDR2 YFSETQ. Written as DNA, the CDR3 is TGCGCCAGCAGCTTGGGGGGGCTCCCCGGGGAGCTGTTTTTT. It yields the protein CASSLGGLPGELFF.

V usage is TRBV19 and J usage is TRBJ2-7, with 7 bases identical to TRBD1. V lost 5 bases to trimming and J lost 6 bases; unmatched junction nucleotides: 10. The CDR3 totals 14 residues. CDR1 and CDR2 from the germline V gene are LNHDA and SQIVND (reference sequence). CDR3 sequence (DNA): TGTGCCAGTAGTCTCTCCGGGACAGCTACCGAGCAGTACTTC. Encoded protein: CASSLSGTATEQYF.

J is TRBJ2-4 and V is TRBV10-1, with 7 bases fitting TRBD1. Germline V lookup: CDR1 WNHNN, CDR2 SYGVQD (reference sequence). J was trimmed by 13 bases and V by 2 bases; bases with no gene match: 8. CDR3 length equals 13 residues. CDR3 coding DNA: TGCGCCAGCAGTGAGATCCGTATGACAGGGCAGTACTTC. Its translation is CASSEIRMTGQYF.

This CDR3 is CASSEWIGQSVGYTF. Here the CDR3 DNA reads TGTGCCAGCAGTGAGTGGATAGGACAGAGTGTGGGCTACACCTTC. V is TRBV6-1 and J is TRBJ1-2, with D possibly being TRBD1 (6 bases). Per germline, CDR1 MNHNS and CDR2 SASEGT. Trimming removed 3 bases from V and 8 bases from J, with 19 bases in between. The CDR3 consists of 15 residues.

The chain recombines TRBV20-1 with TRBJ1-5, with TRBD1 matching over 7 bases. Looked up from germline, CDR1 is DFQATT and CDR2 is SNEGSKA (reference sequence). The CDR3 runs 17 residues. J was trimmed by 3 bases and V by 3 bases; bases with no gene match: 14. The CDR3 DNA is TGCAGTGCTAGTGACAATTCCGGGACAGCTTTCAATCAGCCCCAGCATTTT. Amino acids: CSASDNSGTAFNQPQHF.

The genes are TRBV24-1 and TRBJ2-1, with TRBD2 as a possible D gene (6 bases). Looked up from germline, CDR1 is KGHDR and CDR2 is SFDVKD. The CDR3 contains 14 residues. The V and J ends lost 3 bases and 4 bases respectively, with 9 bases between them. The CDR3 loop is CATSDRRDYNEQFF. The CDR3 DNA sequence: TGTGCCACCAGTGATCGGCGGGATTACAATGAGCAGTTCTTC.

This chain connects TRBV24-1 to TRBJ2-7, with D uncertain. Germline CDR1 and CDR2: KGHDR and SFDVKD. Deletions cut 1 base from V and 6 bases from J, with 3 bases between. This CDR3 has 11 residues. The CDR3 bases are TGTGCCACCAGTGATTTCAGCGAGCAGTACTTC. Translation gives CATSDFSEQYF.

The rearrangement links TRBV9 to TRBJ1-5; D is possibly TRBD1 (6 bases). Per germline, CDR1 SGDLS and CDR2 YYNGEE. V lost 0 bases, J lost 4 bases, and 11 bases lay in between. The CDR3 has 15 amino acids. CDR3 in DNA: TGTGCCAGCAGCGTAGAAGGGGGTAGGAATCAGCCCCAGCATTTT. Protein sequence: CASSVEGGRNQPQHF. Complete variable domain (other parts from reference TRBV9 and TRBJ1-5): DSGVTQTPKHLITATGQRVTLRCSPRSGDLSVYWYQQSLDQGLQFLIQYYNGEERAKGNILERFSAQQFPDLHSELNLSSLELGDSALYFCASSVEGGRNQPQHFGDGTRLSIL.

This clone was seen more than once but under ten times. The rearrangement uses TRBV4-1 and TRBJ1-5; 10 positions match TRBD1. Looked up from germline, CDR1 is MGHRA and CDR2 is YSYEKL. CDR3 length: 15 amino acids. Trimming removed 9 bases from V and 4 bases from J; junction bases left unmatched: 9. The CDR3 coding sequence is TGCGCCAGTACTATAGGGACAGGGGTAAATCAGCCCCAGCATTTT. It translates to CASTIGTGVNQPQHF.

The rearrangement links TRBV6-1 to TRBJ2-3; 10 bases align to TRBD1. Germline loops: CDR1 MNHNS, CDR2 SASEGT. This CDR3 contains 16 residues. The V segment lost 4 bases and the J segment 3 bases; nucleotides outside the gene matches: 7. The CDR3 nucleotides read TGTGCCAGCAGTGCAAGACAGGGGGCGAAGACAGATACGCAGTATTTT. This translates into CASSARQGAKTDTQYF.

In nucleotides, the CDR3 is TGTGCCAGCAGCTGGACAGGGTTTGGCTCCTACGAGCAGTACTTC. This translates into CASSWTGFGSYEQYF. This chain connects TRBV11-1 to TRBJ2-7, with 8 bases lining up with TRBD1. V trimming: 4 bases; J trimming: 0 bases; junction bases outside the gene matches: 5. The germline CDR1 and CDR2 sequences are SGHAT and FQDESV (reference sequence). The CDR3 is 15 amino acids. The whole variable domain, remainder taken from reference TRBV11-1 and TRBJ2-7, is EAEVAQSPRYKITEKSQAVAFWCDPISGHATLYWYRQILGQGPELLVQFQDESVVDDSQLPKDRFSAERLKGVDSTLKIQPAELGDSAMYLCASSWTGFGSYEQYFGPGTRLTVT.

The CDR3 sequence: CAWSAWDSLNYGYTF. CDR3 sequence (DNA): TGTGCCTGGAGTGCATGGGACAGTCTAAACTATGGCTACACCTTC. V usage is TRBV30 and J usage is TRBJ1-2; 7 bases line up with TRBD1. V gave up 1 base and J gave up 2 bases; unmatched junction bases: 7. This CDR3 has 15 residues. In germline, CDR1 is GTSNPN, CDR2 SVGIG (reference sequence).

This clone was detected a few times. The chain joins TRBV5-1 to TRBJ2-3; 12 bases agree with TRBD2. This CDR3 region has 17 residues. The junction had 10 bases not matched to a gene; V was cut back by 2 bases and J by 6 bases. CDR1 SGHRS and CDR2 YFSETQ come from the germline V gene. CDR3 protein: CASSFAGLAGTPDTQYF. DNA for the CDR3: TGCGCCAGCAGCTTTGCAGGACTAGCGGGGACCCCGGATACGCAGTATTTT.

In its sample, this clone was seen once. The V call is TRBV7-3, the J call TRBJ2-1; no reliable D call. This CDR3 spans 15 amino acids. Germline-derived CDR1 and CDR2 are SGHTA and FQGTGA. V was clipped by 0 bases and J by 8 bases, with 14 bases between them. This chain's CDR3 is CASSLTYSISDEQFF. DNA of the CDR3: TGTGCCAGCAGCTTAACTTATTCTATATCGGATGAGCAGTTCTTC.

The V gene is TRBV7-9, the J gene TRBJ2-3; TRBD2 agrees at 8 bases. V trimming: 0 bases; J trimming: 3 bases; junction bases outside the gene matches: 5. The CDR3 contains 16 residues. CDR1 SEHNR and CDR2 FQNEAQ come from the germline V gene (reference sequence). The CDR3 DNA reads TGTGCCAGCAGCTTAGCTCGCGGGGGGTCTACAGATACGCAGTATTTT. Translating gives CASSLARGGSTDTQYF.

The chain combines TRBV5-4 with TRBJ2-3; maybe TRBD2 (6 bases). The V gene's germline CDR1 is SGHNT and CDR2 YYREEE (reference sequence). V shed 1 base and J shed 5 bases, with 11 bases lying between them. The CDR3 contains 14 residues. CDR3 amino acids: CASSLLAFGDTQYF. Written as DNA, the CDR3 is TGTGCCAGCAGCTTGCTAGCGTTCGGAGATACGCAGTATTTT. The full variable domain, with the rest looked up from reference TRBV5-4 and TRBJ2-3, is ETGVTQSPTHLIKTRGQQVTLRCSSQSGHNTVSWYQQALGQGPQFIFQYYREEENGRGNFPPRFSGLQFPNYSSELNVNALELDDSALYLCASSLLAFGDTQYFGPGTRLTVL.